The 29 T cell receptor beta chains below were found in one sample sequenced in a study of beta chain features in type 1 diabetes. The study's findings and limits: For Type 1 diabetes patients, all four CD4+ subsets carried TCRB CDR3s that were moderately but significantly shorter.

TCRB transcripts that were expressed got sequenced, as all of the isolated RNA had been reverse transcribed. Produced via immunoSEQ multiplex PCR; TCRdb's table is partial and in-frame only. The data show more than 120,000 clones, with less than 15% seen just once and 1% to 1.5% held by the top ten. No antigen has been assigned to these receptors. The sequenced material came from central memory CD4+ T cells from blood. These receptor sequences come from a man aged 18 to 30 with type 1 diabetes.

The genes are TRBV19 and TRBJ1-2; D ambiguous. The germline V gene has CDR1 LNHDA and CDR2 SQIVND (reference sequence). V lost 7 bases, J lost 4 bases, and 13 bases lay in between. The CDR3 has 13 residues. This CDR3 reads CASTGEWGYGYTF. The CDR3 DNA is TGTGCCAGTACCGGGGAGTGGGGCTATGGCTACACCTTC.

The J gene is TRBJ1-2, the V gene TRBV11-3; possible D gene TRBD1, 5 bases. Germline lookup yields CDR1 SGHNT and CDR2 YENEEA. Trimming took off 5 bases at V and 4 bases at J, with 20 bases between the two ends. The CDR3 sequence is 16 residues long. The CDR3 spells CASSLGQGQESYGYTF. The CDR3 DNA reads as TGTGCCAGCAGCCTGGGCCAGGGTCAAGAATCCTATGGCTACACCTTC.

This clone has a count of ten or more. The chain joins TRBV30 to TRBJ2-1; D gene ambiguous. The V and J ends lost 0 bases and 7 bases respectively, with 4 bases between them. The CDR3 sequence is 11 residues long. Germline V gives CDR1 GTSNPN, CDR2 SVGIG (reference sequence). The CDR3 is CAWSVVNEQFF. The CDR3 nucleotides are TGTGCCTGGAGTGTAGTAAATGAGCAGTTCTTC. The variable domain in full, completed from reference TRBV30 and TRBJ2-1, reads SQTIHQWPATLVQPVGSPLSLECTVEGTSNPNLYWYRQAAGRGLQLLFYSVGIGQISSEVPQNLSASRPQDRQFILSSKKLLLSDSGFYLCAWSVVNEQFFGPGTRLTVL.

This clone was seen a few times. V is TRBV4-1 and J is TRBJ1-5, with D unresolved. The CDR3 is 15 amino acids. From germline, CDR1 is MGHRA and CDR2 YSYEKL. V lost 3 bases and J lost 0, with 9 bases in between. This CDR3 is CASSHEIFSNQPQHF. DNA for the CDR3: TGCGCCAGCAGCCATGAGATATTTAGCAATCAGCCCCAGCATTTT.

This clone came up many times. The gene calls are TRBV6-1 and TRBJ2-5; D is unresolved. In germline, CDR1 is MNHNS, CDR2 SASEGT. The ends were cut back, 8 bases at V and 1 base at J, with 17 bases in the middle. The CDR3 spans 15 residues. The CDR3 is CASFLGLGIQETQYF. The CDR3 DNA follows: TGTGCCAGCTTCTTAGGGTTAGGGATCCAAGAGACCCAGTACTTC.

V and J are TRBV7-2 and TRBJ2-3, with D unresolved. The V end lost 3 bases, the J end lost 3 bases, and 4 bases lay between the germline ends. CDR1 is SGHTA and CDR2 is FQGNSA in the germline V gene. The CDR3 runs to 12 residues. The CDR3 spells CASSFATDTQYF. CDR3 in DNA: TGTGCCAGCAGCTTCGCGACAGATACGCAGTATTTT.

This clone was counted ten times or more. J is TRBJ1-1 and V is TRBV18; D is unclear. V shed 5 bases and J shed 1 base, with 8 bases lying between them. Germline V gives CDR1 KGHSH, CDR2 LQKENI. The CDR3 contains 13 residues. The CDR3 DNA sequence: TGTGCCAGCTCAGAGGGAAGGAACACTGAAGCTTTCTTT. Translating it yields CASSEGRNTEAFF.

The chain couples TRBV5-4 to TRBJ1-1; D is ambiguous. Trimming removed 1 base from V and 11 bases from J, with 9 bases in between. The CDR3 totals 11 residues. The germline V gene encodes CDR1 SGHNT and CDR2 YYREEE (reference sequence). The CDR3 nucleotides are TGTGCCAGCAGCTTGATGGGAACGGCTTTCTTT. It is translated as CASSLMGTAFF.

The chain recombines TRBV11-2 with TRBJ2-7; 8 bases are shared with TRBD1. V trimming: 2 bases; J trimming: 3 bases; junction bases outside the gene matches: 3. This CDR3 has 14 amino acids. Looked up from germline, CDR1 is SGHAT and CDR2 is FQNNGV. CDR3 loop: CASSLLRGLYEQYF. CDR3 coding DNA: TGTGCCAGCAGCTTACTCAGGGGGCTCTACGAGCAGTACTTC.

The table lists this clone with a few counts. The V and J genes are TRBV14 and TRBJ2-3; D not resolved. V lost 0 bases and J lost 3, with 10 bases in between. The CDR3 has 15 amino acids. CDR1 and CDR2 from the germline V gene are SGHDN and FVKESK. In nucleotides, the CDR3 is TGTGCCAGCAGCCAAGATGGGCAGCCAACAGATACGCAGTATTTT. Translated, it gives CASSQDGQPTDTQYF. The whole variable domain, remainder taken from reference TRBV14 and TRBJ2-3, is EAGVTQFPSHSVIEKGQTVTLRCDPISGHDNLYWYRRVMGKEIKFLLHFVKESKQDESGMPNNRFLAERTGGTYSTLKVQPAELEDSGVYFCASSQDGQPTDTQYFGPGTRLTVL.

This clone was observed a few times. The V gene is TRBV27, the J gene TRBJ1-2; 7 bases are shared with TRBD1. V gave up 1 base and J gave up 7 bases; unmatched junction bases: 12. CDR1 and CDR2 from the germline V gene are MNHEY and SMNVEV (reference sequence). The CDR3 totals 16 residues. The CDR3 is CASSLFGSGGVSGYTF. In DNA form, the CDR3 reads TGTGCCAGCAGTTTATTTGGGTCAGGGGGAGTTAGTGGCTACACCTTC.

This clone has just a few counts. The chain carries TRBV18 and TRBJ1-1, with TRBD1 identical over 9 bases. The CDR3 length is 16 residues. Germline CDR1 is KGHSH and CDR2 is LQKENI. The ends lost 2 bases at V and 2 bases at J; junction bases unmatched: 6. The CDR3 protein is CASSPNRQGVNTEAFF. The CDR3 DNA reads as TGTGCCAGCTCACCAAACCGACAGGGGGTTAACACTGAAGCTTTCTTT.

There are many counts of this clone. This rearrangement joins TRBV27 to TRBJ1-2; D gene uncertain. CDR1 and CDR2 (germline): MNHEY, SMNVEV (reference sequence). The CDR3 is made up of 13 amino acids. The V end lost 6 bases, the J end lost 1 base, and 9 bases lay between the germline ends. The CDR3 DNA is TGTGCCAGCAGATTGACGGTTAACTATGGCTACACCTTC. This encodes CASRLTVNYGYTF.

This clone was recorded a few times. The chain recombines TRBV6-6 with TRBJ1-2; TRBD1 matches at 7 bases. This CDR3 comprises 13 residues. Germline values: CDR1 MNHNY, CDR2 SVGAGI (reference sequence). Trimming at V came to 5 bases and at J to 2 bases, leaving 2 bases not matched to a gene. CDR3 sequence (DNA): TGTGCCAGCAGTAGGGACAGCAACTATGGCTACACCTTC. The encoded protein is CASSRDSNYGYTF.

This clone was observed a handful of times. The rearrangement joins TRBV30 to TRBJ1-6, with D unclear. The CDR3 length is 13 residues. V gave up 8 bases and J gave up 3 bases, with 11 bases separating them. CDR1 is GTSNPN and CDR2 is SVGIG in the germline V gene (reference sequence). CDR3 sequence reads: CATRTYYNSPLHF. CDR3 DNA: TGTGCCACCAGGACGTACTATAATTCACCCCTCCACTTT.

This clone was picked up one time. The junction differs from germline at one of its ends, possibly a read error. The CDR3 loop is CSGEATPGANVLTF. For the CDR3, the DNA is TGCAGCGGTGAAGCCACCCCGGGGGCCAACGTCCTGACTTTC. The chain recombines TRBV29-1 with TRBJ2-6; D gene uncertain. There are 14 residues in the CDR3. Looked up from germline, CDR1 is SQVTM and CDR2 is ANQGSEA.

The chain combines TRBV18 with TRBJ2-1; D perhaps matches TRBD2 (6 bases). The germline V gene has CDR1 KGHSH and CDR2 LQKENI. CDR3 length: 16 residues. The V end was cut by 3 bases, the J end by 6 bases, with 18 bases between. The chain's CDR3 is CASSPTAVGGGNEQFF. The CDR3, as DNA: TGTGCCAGCTCACCCACAGCGGTGGGAGGTGGCAATGAGCAGTTCTTC.

This clone was seen repeatedly, ten times or more. Additional DNA sequences in this sample encode the identical CDR3. The CDR3 nucleotides are TGTGCCAGCAGCTTTACGGCTAATGAAAAACTGTTTTTT. The encoded protein is CASSFTANEKLFF. The chain has TRBV7-9 and TRBJ1-4; D is ambiguous. Per germline, CDR1 SEHNR and CDR2 FQNEAQ (reference sequence). The CDR3 has 13 amino acids. The V gene lost 3 bases and the J gene lost 3 bases, with 5 bases spanning the gap.

The chain combines TRBV28 with TRBJ1-6; 11 positions match TRBD1. V was pared by 5 bases and J by 4 bases, with 4 bases of the junction left unmatched. Germline V CDR1 and CDR2: MDHEN, SYDVKM. CDR3 length equals 16 residues. The chain's CDR3 is CASSTGQGAYNSPLHF. CDR3 coding DNA: TGTGCCAGCAGTACCGGACAGGGGGCATATAATTCACCCCTCCACTTT.

J is TRBJ2-1 and V is TRBV11-1; TRBD1 might be the D (6 bases). V was trimmed by 4 bases and J by 1 base, leaving 11 bases between them. The CDR3 consists of 15 residues. Germline-derived CDR1 and CDR2 are SGHAT and FQDESV (reference sequence). This chain's CDR3 is CASSSRGRSYNEQFF. CDR3 coding DNA: TGTGCCAGCAGCTCCAGGGGAAGGTCCTACAATGAGCAGTTCTTC. The complete variable domain, with remaining parts taken from reference TRBV11-1 and TRBJ2-1, reads EAEVAQSPRYKITEKSQAVAFWCDPISGHATLYWYRQILGQGPELLVQFQDESVVDDSQLPKDRFSAERLKGVDSTLKIQPAELGDSAMYLCASSSRGRSYNEQFFGPGTRLTVL.

This clone was observed a handful of times. This sequence joins TRBV4-2 and TRBJ2-3; D is uncertain. Germline V gives CDR1 LGHNA, CDR2 YNFKEQ. Trimming shortened V by 0 bases and J by 2 bases, and 9 bases separated the two germline ends. This CDR3 is 15 amino acids long. CDR3 DNA: TGTGCCAGCAGCCAAGATCTTGGGCCCACAGATACGCAGTATTTT. Its protein product is CASSQDLGPTDTQYF.

CDR3 amino acids: CASSSPTFGAVYGYTF. The CDR3 DNA is TGTGCCAGCAGCTCCCCAACCTTTGGGGCGGTCTATGGCTACACCTTC. The chain combines TRBV7-2 with TRBJ1-2; D is possibly TRBD1 (5 bases). Germline CDR1 reads SGHTA; CDR2 reads FQGNSA. CDR3 length: 16 residues. Trimming shortened V by 4 bases and J by 4 bases, and 19 bases separated the two germline ends.

J is TRBJ1-1 and V is TRBV7-6; no firm D call. Trimming took 5 bases from V and 0 from J, leaving 7 bases between them. CDR1 and CDR2 (germline): SGHVS, FNYEAQ. The CDR3 contains 13 residues. The CDR3 nucleotides read TGTGCCAGCAGCAAAGGGATGAACACTGAAGCTTTCTTT. It encodes CASSKGMNTEAFF.

The chain carries TRBV30 and TRBJ2-7; D remains unclear. Between the trimmed V and J ends, which lost 0 bases and 9 bases, there was a span of 24 bases. The germline V gene encodes CDR1 GTSNPN and CDR2 SVGIG (reference sequence). The CDR3 consists of 16 residues. The CDR3 region has the DNA TGTGCCTGGAGTGTAGTCCCCAATCTCTGGGGTAAAGGGCAGTACTTC. Translated, it gives CAWSVVPNLWGKGQYF.

The J gene is TRBJ1-4, the V gene TRBV6-1; 7 bases match TRBD1. With V trimmed by 2 bases and J by 8 bases, 5 bases remained unmatched. This CDR3 contains 14 residues. CDR1 and CDR2 from the germline V gene are MNHNS and SASEGT. The CDR3, as DNA: TGTGCCAGCAGTGAACACAGGGGTTACGAAAAACTGTTTTTT. It specifies CASSEHRGYEKLFF.

This clone was counted only a few times. A read error may account for a junction end that differs from germline. V is TRBV7-7 and J is TRBJ1-1; D gene unclear. Germline CDR1 and CDR2: SSHAT and FNYEAQ (reference sequence). CDR3 size: 16 residues. CDR3 nucleotide sequence: TGTGCTAGCAGCTTAGCGCTGGAGGGCGCGGACACTGAAGCTTTCTTT. This encodes CASSLALEGADTEAFF.

The V call is TRBV6-5, the J call TRBJ2-3, with 11 bases fitting TRBD2. The CDR3 consists of 15 residues. After removal of 6 bases from V and 7 bases from J, the junction contained 9 bases not matched to a gene. The germline V gene encodes CDR1 MNHEY and CDR2 SVGAGI. The CDR3 here is CASRSNSGGAYTQYF. The CDR3 DNA reads TGTGCCAGCAGATCCAATAGCGGGGGGGCCTATACGCAGTATTTT.

The chain is built from TRBV6-5 and TRBJ1-5; D call uncertain. The germline CDR1 and CDR2 sequences are MNHEY and SVGAGI. With 4 bases removed from V and 4 bases from J, the gap between germline ends came to 8 bases. This CDR3 is 13 amino acids long. CDR3 sequence: CASSLGPNQPQHF. The DNA of the CDR3 is TGTGCCAGCAGTTTAGGGCCTAATCAGCCCCAGCATTTT.

This chain uses TRBV6-6 with TRBJ2-7; possibly TRBD2 for D (5 bases). Germline V gene data show CDR1 as MNHNY and CDR2 as SVGAGI (reference sequence). CDR3 length equals 14 residues. Trimming took off 0 bases at V and 4 bases at J, with 10 bases between the two ends. The CDR3 loop reads CASSYSVGGYEQYF. CDR3 coding DNA: TGTGCCAGCAGTTACTCTGTTGGAGGTTACGAGCAGTACTTC.